The present T cell receptor (beta chain) was sequenced within a study of T cell repertoires in aging, cancer and after chemotherapy. For the study at large: Pre- and post-chemotherapy samples were paired from glioblastoma patients treated with temozolomide-based therapy.

Germline loops: CDR1 MNHEY, CDR2 SVGAGI. Trimming removed 4 bases from V and 0 bases from J, with 13 bases in between. The CDR3 consists of 15 residues. The template was genomic DNA from peripheral blood, not RNA. TRB rearrangements spanning V, D and J were amplified using mixed TRB-A/B primers. MiXCR, applied by TCRdb to the multiplex PCR reads, yields one record per CDR3 protein. The data contain about 4,000 distinct CDR3 sequences, roughly 23% of them singletons. The TCR comes from a human donor with a solid tumor. V is TRBV6-5 and J is TRBJ2-7; maybe TRBD2 (6 bases). Sequencing used blood. CDR3 loop: CASSSPGLYSYEQYF. CDR3 sequence (DNA): TGTGCCAGCAGTTCGCCGGGACTCTACTCCTACGAGCAGTACTTC.